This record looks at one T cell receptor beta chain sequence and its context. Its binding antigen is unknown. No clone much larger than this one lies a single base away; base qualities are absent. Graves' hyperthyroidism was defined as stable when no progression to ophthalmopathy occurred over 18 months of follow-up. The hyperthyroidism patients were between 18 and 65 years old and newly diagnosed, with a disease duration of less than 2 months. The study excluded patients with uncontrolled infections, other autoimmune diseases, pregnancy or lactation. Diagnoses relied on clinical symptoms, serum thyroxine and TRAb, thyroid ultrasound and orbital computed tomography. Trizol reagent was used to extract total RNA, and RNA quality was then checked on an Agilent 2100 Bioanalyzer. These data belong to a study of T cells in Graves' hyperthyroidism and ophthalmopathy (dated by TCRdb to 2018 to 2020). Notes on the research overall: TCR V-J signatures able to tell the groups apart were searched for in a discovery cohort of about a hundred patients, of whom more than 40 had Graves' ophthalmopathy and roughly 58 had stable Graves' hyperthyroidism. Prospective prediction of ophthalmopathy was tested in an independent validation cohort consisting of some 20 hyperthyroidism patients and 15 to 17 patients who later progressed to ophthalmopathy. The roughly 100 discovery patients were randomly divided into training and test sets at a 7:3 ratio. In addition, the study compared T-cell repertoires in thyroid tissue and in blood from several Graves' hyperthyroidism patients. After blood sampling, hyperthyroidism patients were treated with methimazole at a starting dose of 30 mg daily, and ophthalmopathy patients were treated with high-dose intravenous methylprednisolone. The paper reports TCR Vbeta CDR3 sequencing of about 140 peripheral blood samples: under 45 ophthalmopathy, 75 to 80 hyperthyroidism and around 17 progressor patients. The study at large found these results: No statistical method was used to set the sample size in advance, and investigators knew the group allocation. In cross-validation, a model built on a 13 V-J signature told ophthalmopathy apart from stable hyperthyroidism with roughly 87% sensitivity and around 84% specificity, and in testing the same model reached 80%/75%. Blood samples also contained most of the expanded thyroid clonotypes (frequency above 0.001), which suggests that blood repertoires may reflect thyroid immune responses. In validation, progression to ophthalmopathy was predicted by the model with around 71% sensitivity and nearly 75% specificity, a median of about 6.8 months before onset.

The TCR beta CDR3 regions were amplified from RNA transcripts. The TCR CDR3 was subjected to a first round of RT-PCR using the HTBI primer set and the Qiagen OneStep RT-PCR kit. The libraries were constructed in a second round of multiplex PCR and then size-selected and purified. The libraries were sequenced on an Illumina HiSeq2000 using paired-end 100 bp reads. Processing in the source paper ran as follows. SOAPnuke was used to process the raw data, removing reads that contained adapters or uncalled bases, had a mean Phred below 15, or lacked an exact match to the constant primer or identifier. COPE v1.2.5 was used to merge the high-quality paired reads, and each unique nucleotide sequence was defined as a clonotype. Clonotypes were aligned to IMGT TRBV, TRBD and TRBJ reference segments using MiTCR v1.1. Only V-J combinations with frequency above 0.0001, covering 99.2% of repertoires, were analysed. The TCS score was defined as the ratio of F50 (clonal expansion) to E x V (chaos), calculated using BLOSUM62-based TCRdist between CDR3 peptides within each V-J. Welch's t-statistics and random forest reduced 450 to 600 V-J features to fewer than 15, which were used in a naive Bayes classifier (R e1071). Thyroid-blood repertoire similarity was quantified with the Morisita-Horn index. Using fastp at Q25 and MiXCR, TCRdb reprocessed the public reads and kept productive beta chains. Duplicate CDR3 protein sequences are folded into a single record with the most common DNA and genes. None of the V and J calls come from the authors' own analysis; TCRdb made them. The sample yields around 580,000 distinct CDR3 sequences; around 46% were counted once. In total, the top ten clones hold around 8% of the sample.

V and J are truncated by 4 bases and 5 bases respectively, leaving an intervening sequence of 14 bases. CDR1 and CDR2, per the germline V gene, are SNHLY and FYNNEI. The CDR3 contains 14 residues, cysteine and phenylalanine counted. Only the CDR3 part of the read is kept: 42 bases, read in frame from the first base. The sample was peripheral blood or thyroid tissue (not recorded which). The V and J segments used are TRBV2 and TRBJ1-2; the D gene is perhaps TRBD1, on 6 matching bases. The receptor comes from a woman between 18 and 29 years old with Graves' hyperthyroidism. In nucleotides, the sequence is TGTGCCAGCAGTGTGTGGACAGCCCAATATGGCTACACCTTC. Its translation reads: CASSVWTAQYGYTF.